This T cell receptor (beta chain) derives from a study of post-analysis software for immune sequencing data. Study-wide background: Included courses were relapsing-remitting and secondary progressive multiple sclerosis; progressive-relapsing multiple sclerosis was also included.

Germline V gene lookup returns CDR1 SNHLY and CDR2 FYNNEI. Trimming left V 0 bases short and J 2 bases short, with 10 bases between. CDR3 length equals 15 residues. Regarding the study as a whole: Patients showed TRBV5-6, TRBV5-1 and TRBV20-1 among five TRBV segments more frequent than in controls.

Unique molecular identifiers featured in each of the TCR beta cDNA libraries. Via MiXCR, TCRdb re-called the PCR reads, giving one row per CDR3 protein. The sample lists roughly 400,000 distinct CDR3 sequences; 39% were seen once. This clonotype was seen once. Its specificity is unknown. This chain links TRBV2 with TRBJ1-2; no clear D. The sequenced sample was blood. The receptor was isolated from a girl aged 2 to 9 with multiple sclerosis. The CDR3 DNA reads as TGTGCCAGCAGTGAAGCCCTGGCCAGGAACTATGGCTACACCTTC. Translated, it gives CASSEALARNYGYTF.